One sample yielded the 30 T cell receptor beta chains listed below, sequenced in a study of cytomegalovirus exposure and HLA in healthy donors. PCR amplification relied on 60 Vbeta primers (plus 13 Jbeta primers). Clones were read by immunoSEQ multiplex PCR, and TCRdb kept only the in-frame ones, dropping some. In the table there are 95,000 to 100,000 clones, 70% to 80% of which are singletons. The sample comprised PBMCs. These receptor sequences come from a man aged 60-69 years in good health and CMV-seropositive.

This clone appeared a few times. This chain joins TRBV2 and TRBJ2-7, with D possibly TRBD1 on 5 matching bases. Trimming cost V 7 bases and J 3 bases, with 13 bases left between them. Germline V gene sequence: CDR1 SNHLY, CDR2 FYNNEI. This CDR3 contains 13 residues. The CDR3, as DNA: TGTGCCAGCAAACGGACACTGCTCTACGAGCAGTACTTC. It yields the protein CASKRTLLYEQYF.

V usage is TRBV5-1 and J usage is TRBJ2-5; 8 positions match TRBD2. The CDR3 runs 16 residues. CDR1 and CDR2 from the germline V gene are SGHRS and YFSETQ. V was clipped by 2 bases and J by 4 bases; unmatched bases: 10. The CDR3 DNA sequence: TGCGCCAGCAGCTTAACTCCGGGACTAGGAGGAGAGACCCAGTACTTC. This gives the protein CASSLTPGLGGETQYF. Supplemented by reference TRBV5-1 and TRBJ2-5, the full variable domain reads KAGVTQTPRYLIKTRGQQVTLSCSPISGHRSVSWYQQTPGQGLQFLFEYFSETQRNKGNFPGRFSGRQFSNSRSEMNVSTLELGDSALYLCASSLTPGLGGETQYFGPGTRLLVL.

In the case of this clone: One end of the junction fails to match germline, which may point to a read error. V usage is TRBV7-7 and J usage is TRBJ2-3, with 9 bases fitting TRBD1. This CDR3 contains 15 residues. The V gene's germline CDR1 is SSHAT and CDR2 FNYEAQ (reference sequence). DNA for the CDR3: TGTGCTAGCAGCCCCGGGACAGGGACCGCAGATACGCAGTATTTT. It translates to CASSPGTGTADTQYF. The variable domain in full, completed from reference TRBV7-7 and TRBJ2-3, reads GAGVSQSPRYKVTKRGQDVTLRCDPISSHATLYWYQQALGQGPEFLTYFNYEAQPDKSGLPSDRFSAERPEGSISTLTIQRTEQRDSAMYRCASSPGTGTADTQYFGPGTRLTVL.

The rearrangement joins TRBV29-1 to TRBJ1-4, with a weak D call TRBD1 (6 bases). This CDR3 is 13 amino acids long. The V and J ends lost 5 bases and 7 bases respectively, with 14 bases between them. In germline, CDR1 is SQVTM, CDR2 ANQGSEA. CDR3 residues: CSVNRGAGEKLFF. The CDR3 bases are TGCAGCGTTAATCGGGGGGCGGGTGAAAAACTGTTTTTT. Full variable domain (rest looked up from reference TRBV29-1 and TRBJ1-4): SAVISQKPSRDICQRGTSLTIQCQVDSQVTMMFWYRQQPGQSLTLIATANQGSEATYESGFVIDKFPISRPNLTFSTLTVSNMSPEDSSIYLCSVNRGAGEKLFFGSGTQLSVL.

The chain is built from TRBV4-1 and TRBJ1-6, with 10 bases lining up with TRBD1. Germline V lookup: CDR1 MGHRA, CDR2 YSYEKL. Unmatched junction bases numbered 13, after V lost 1 base and J lost 4 bases. The CDR3 is 20 residues long. The CDR3 DNA sequence: TGCGCCAGCAGCCAAGCCGCCGTGACAGGGGGCAACTCGTATAATTCACCCCTCCACTTT. It codes for CASSQAAVTGGNSYNSPLHF.

The gene calls are TRBV7-4 and TRBJ2-5; 12 nucleotides agree with TRBD2. This CDR3 comprises 17 residues. J lost 5 bases, V lost 0 bases, and 7 bases had no gene match. Germline loops: CDR1 SGHVT, CDR2 SQSDAQ. As DNA, the CDR3 is TGTGCCAGCAGCTTAGCCCCTAGCGGGGGGGCCGGTGAGACCCAGTACTTC. It translates to CASSLAPSGGAGETQYF.

This chain connects TRBV13 to TRBJ2-7; 9 nucleotides match TRBD2. The germline V gene has CDR1 PRHDT and CDR2 FYEKMQ (reference sequence). The V and J ends lost 5 bases and 2 bases, in that order; junction bases with no gene match: 16. CDR3 length equals 18 residues. In nucleotides, the CDR3 is TGTGCCAGCAGCCCCAGGTTTATCCCTAGCGGGGAAGCCTACGAGCAGTACTTC. Translation: CASSPRFIPSGEAYEQYF.

J is TRBJ2-5 and V is TRBV2; 7 positions agree with TRBD2. The end of the DNA aligns better with TRBJ2-7, so the J call may be wrong. Per germline, CDR1 SNHLY and CDR2 FYNNEI. The CDR3 is 17 residues long. Written as DNA, the CDR3 is TGTGCCAGCATGGGGAAGCGTTGGGGGGGGGTAACGTACGAGCAGTACTTC. Translation: CASMGKRWGGVTYEQYF.

V usage is TRBV7-9 and J usage is TRBJ2-2; the D gene is possibly TRBD2 (5 bases). Germline V CDR1 and CDR2: SEHNR, FQNEAQ (reference sequence). This CDR3 region has 12 residues. Here the CDR3 reads CSIEMRAGELFF. The CDR3 bases are TGTTCCATCGAGATGAGGGCCGGGGAGCTGTTTTTT.

The V gene is TRBV2, the J gene TRBJ2-7; D is ambiguous. V lost 1 base, J lost 1 base, and 8 bases lay in between. This CDR3 is 14 amino acids long. Germline assignment: CDR1 SNHLY and CDR2 FYNNEI. Here the CDR3 reads CASSEVRLSYEQYF. The CDR3 coding sequence is TGTGCCAGCAGTGAAGTGAGGTTATCCTACGAGCAGTACTTC.

The chain is built from TRBV27 and TRBJ2-1; 14 bases agree with TRBD2. The V gene end was trimmed by 6 bases and the J gene end by 9 bases; junction bases not matched to a gene: 16. Germline-derived CDR1 and CDR2 are MNHEY and SMNVEV (reference sequence). The CDR3 sequence is 18 residues long. The CDR3 sequence is CASSRAIPGTSGGGEQFF. For the CDR3, the DNA is TGTGCCAGCAGCCGCGCTATTCCCGGGACTAGCGGGGGAGGTGAGCAGTTCTTC.

Concerning this clone: An end of the junction does not agree with germline; a read error may underlie this. The rearrangement links TRBV7-9 to TRBJ1-1; D gene ambiguous. CDR3 size: 14 residues. CDR1 is SEHNR, CDR2 FQNEAQ, per germline (reference sequence). Written as DNA, the CDR3 is TGTTCCAGCAGCCAGAAAACCTCGAACACTGAAGCTTTCTTT. Protein sequence: CSSSQKTSNTEAFF.

This chain uses TRBV28 with TRBJ2-7; perhaps TRBD2 as D (6 bases). The V end lost 3 bases, the J end lost 1 base, and 13 bases lay between the germline ends. The CDR3 has 15 amino acids. CDR1 MDHEN and CDR2 SYDVKM come from the germline V gene. The CDR3 DNA is TGTGCCAGCAGTTTGTCCGGCGGGGCGTCCTACGAGCAGTACTTC. It codes for CASSLSGGASYEQYF.

The rearrangement joins TRBV19 to TRBJ1-1; possibly TRBD1 for D (6 bases). The CDR3 extends over 16 amino acids. The V gene's germline CDR1 is LNHDA and CDR2 SQIVND (reference sequence). Trimming pared 2 bases from V and 1 base from J, leaving 14 bases between. The CDR3 here is CASSIWGGWGNTEAFF. The CDR3 DNA sequence: TGTGCCAGTAGTATATGGGGGGGCTGGGGGAACACTGAAGCTTTCTTT.

The V call is TRBV5-4, the J call TRBJ2-3; D possibly corresponds to TRBD1 (5 bases). The CDR3 has 16 amino acids. V lost 4 bases and J 3 bases, leaving 18 bases between the germline ends. Germline-derived CDR1 and CDR2 are SGHNT and YYREEE (reference sequence). This CDR3 is CASSRPLSGLTDTQYF. The CDR3 DNA is TGTGCCAGCAGCCGTCCGTTGTCAGGGCTAACAGATACGCAGTATTTT.

The J gene is TRBJ2-7, the V gene TRBV19; 9 nucleotides align to TRBD1. The CDR3 spans 11 residues. Trimming removed 6 bases from V and 6 bases from J; junction bases left unmatched: 0. Germline values: CDR1 LNHDA, CDR2 SQIVND (reference sequence). This CDR3 reads CASRDRGEQYF. DNA of the CDR3: TGTGCCAGTAGGGACAGGGGCGAGCAGTACTTC.

This clone was seen a few times. This sequence joins TRBV16 and TRBJ2-5, with D possibly being TRBD1 (5 bases). Trimming pared 0 bases from V and 0 bases from J, leaving 11 bases between. The CDR3 runs to 16 residues. Germline values: CDR1 KGHSY, CDR2 FQNENV. CDR3 coding DNA: TGTGCCAGCAGCCAATCTACAGGACCGTACCAAGAGACCCAGTACTTC. This encodes CASSQSTGPYQETQYF.

This clone has a single count. This chain connects TRBV5-1 to TRBJ2-3; TRBD2 agrees at 7 bases. Germline CDR1 SGHRS, CDR2 YFSETQ. The CDR3 contains 14 residues. V was clipped by 4 bases and J by 4 bases; unmatched bases: 6. DNA for the CDR3: TGCGCCAGCAGCCCCTCTGGACTAGCAGATACGCAGTATTTT. It specifies CASSPSGLADTQYF.

This chain links TRBV19 with TRBJ2-1; D gene unclear. The germline CDR1 and CDR2 sequences are LNHDA and SQIVND (reference sequence). The CDR3 has 12 residues. Trimming removed 4 bases from V and 9 bases from J, with 10 bases in between. The CDR3 nucleotides are TGTGCCAGTAGTAATCTAGGTAGTGAGCAGTTCTTC. This translates into CASSNLGSEQFF.

This clone has just a few counts. The gene calls are TRBV18 and TRBJ2-7, with a possible D match to TRBD1 (5 bases). CDR3 size: 13 residues. Germline V lookup: CDR1 KGHSH, CDR2 LQKENI. V was trimmed by 3 bases and J by 7 bases, leaving 13 bases between them. CDR3: CASSPTREGEQYF. DNA for the CDR3: TGTGCCAGCTCACCTACCAGGGAAGGAGAGCAGTACTTC.

A single count supports this clone. V gene TRBV6-6 combines with J gene TRBJ1-5; the match to TRBD1 covers 9 bases. This CDR3 is 13 amino acids long. CDR1 MNHNY and CDR2 SVGAGI come from the germline V gene (reference sequence). The V and J ends lost 8 bases and 7 bases, in that order; junction bases with no gene match: 6. CDR3 in DNA: TGTGCCAGCGGGACAGGGACTATACAGCCCCAGCATTTT. It specifies CASGTGTIQPQHF.

The rearrangement links TRBV19 to TRBJ2-7; D is perhaps TRBD1 (5 bases). The CDR3 extends over 13 amino acids. Deletions cut 5 bases from V and 2 bases from J, with 10 bases between. Germline CDR1 and CDR2: LNHDA and SQIVND (reference sequence). In DNA form, the CDR3 reads TGTGCCAGTAGTCGAAAAGGGGCCTACGAGCAGTACTTC. It codes for CASSRKGAYEQYF.

The V gene is TRBV2, the J gene TRBJ1-5; D is undetermined. Germline loops: CDR1 SNHLY, CDR2 FYNNEI. V was pared by 8 bases and J by 2 bases, with 16 bases between. CDR3 length: 15 amino acids. CDR3 in DNA: TGTGCCAGCTCTGAAGGGCCACGGGGCAATCAGCCCCAGCATTTT. This encodes CASSEGPRGNQPQHF.

The chain couples TRBV30 to TRBJ2-7; 7 bases line up with TRBD1. The germline V gene encodes CDR1 GTSNPN and CDR2 SVGIG (reference sequence). J lost 5 bases, V lost 2 bases, and 9 bases had no gene match. This CDR3 contains 14 residues. The CDR3 protein is CAWSKGQGVDEQYF. DNA for the CDR3: TGTGCCTGGAGTAAAGGGCAGGGGGTGGACGAGCAGTACTTC.

J is TRBJ2-7 and V is TRBV6-1, with 9 bases lining up with TRBD1. Germline V gives CDR1 MNHNS, CDR2 SASEGT. Losses at the gene ends were 5 bases for V and 3 bases for J; bases not matched to a gene: 5. CDR3 length: 14 residues. The CDR3 nucleotides are TGTGCCAGCAGTTGGACAGGGGCCTACTACGAGCAGTACTTC. This sequence encodes CASSWTGAYYEQYF.

This rearrangement joins TRBV4-1 to TRBJ2-7; D perhaps matches TRBD1 (5 bases). V was cut by 0 bases and J by 8 bases, with 17 bases left in between. Germline loops: CDR1 MGHRA, CDR2 YSYEKL. There are 15 residues in the CDR3. This CDR3 is CASSQDVGQGYKQYF. The CDR3 coding sequence is TGCGCCAGCAGCCAAGATGTGGGGCAGGGCTATAAGCAGTACTTC.

The gene calls are TRBV4-2 and TRBJ2-3, with 11 bases that match TRBD2. Germline assignment: CDR1 LGHNA and CDR2 YNFKEQ. J gave up 0 bases and V 1 base, and 9 bases lay outside the gene matches. The CDR3 contains 19 residues. The CDR3 loop reads CASSQVVAGGLASTDTQYF. The DNA of the CDR3 is TGTGCCAGCAGCCAAGTCGTAGCGGGGGGGCTCGCGAGCACAGATACGCAGTATTTT.

Concerning this clone itself: Its ends do not fully match the called genes, so a read error is possible. V gene TRBV7-7 combines with J gene TRBJ2-5; D might be TRBD2 (7 bases). This CDR3 spans 14 amino acids. The germline CDR1 and CDR2 sequences are SSHAT and FNYEAQ (reference sequence). CDR3 bases: TGTGCTAGCAGCCGCAACGGAGGGGGGGGGACCCAGTACTTC. It yields the protein CASSRNGGGGTQYF. The full variable domain, completed using reference TRBV7-7 and TRBJ2-5, is GAGVSQSPRYKVTKRGQDVTLRCDPISSHATLYWYQQALGQGPEFLTYFNYEAQPDKSGLPSDRFSAERPEGSISTLTIQRTEQRDSAMYRCASSRNGGGGTQYFGPGTRLLVL.

This clone was detected only a few times. CDR3 DNA sequence: TGCGCCAGCAGCCAAGATTGGGGGGGCACCGGGGAGCTGTTTTTT. Amino acids: CASSQDWGGTGELFF. The gene calls are TRBV4-1 and TRBJ2-2; TRBD2 aligns across 7 bases. The germline V gene has CDR1 MGHRA and CDR2 YSYEKL. There are 15 residues in the CDR3. Trimming took 0 bases from V and 4 from J; bases not matched to a gene: 2.

CDR3 region: CAWRLAGGNEQFF. The DNA of the CDR3 is TGTGCCTGGAGACTAGCGGGGGGGAATGAGCAGTTCTTC. V and J are TRBV30 and TRBJ2-1; 13 bases are a match to TRBD2. The V and J ends lost 3 bases and 7 bases, in that order; junction bases with no gene match: 0. Germline V gene sequence: CDR1 GTSNPN, CDR2 SVGIG (reference sequence). The CDR3 totals 13 residues.